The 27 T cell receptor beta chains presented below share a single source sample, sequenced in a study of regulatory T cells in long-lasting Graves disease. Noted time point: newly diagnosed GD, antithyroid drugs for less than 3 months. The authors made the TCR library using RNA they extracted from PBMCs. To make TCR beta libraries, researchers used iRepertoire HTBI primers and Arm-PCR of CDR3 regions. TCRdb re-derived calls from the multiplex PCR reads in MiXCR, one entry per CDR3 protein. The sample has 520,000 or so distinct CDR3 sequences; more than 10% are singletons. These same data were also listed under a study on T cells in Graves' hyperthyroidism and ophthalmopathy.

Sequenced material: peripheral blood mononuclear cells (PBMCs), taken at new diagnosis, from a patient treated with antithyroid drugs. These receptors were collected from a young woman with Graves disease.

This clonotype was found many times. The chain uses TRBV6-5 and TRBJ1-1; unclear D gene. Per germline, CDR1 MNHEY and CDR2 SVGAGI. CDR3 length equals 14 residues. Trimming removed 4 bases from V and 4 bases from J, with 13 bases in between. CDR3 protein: CASSLTTEPTEAFF. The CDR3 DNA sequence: TGTGCCAGCAGTTTAACAACGGAGCCCACTGAAGCTTTCTTT.

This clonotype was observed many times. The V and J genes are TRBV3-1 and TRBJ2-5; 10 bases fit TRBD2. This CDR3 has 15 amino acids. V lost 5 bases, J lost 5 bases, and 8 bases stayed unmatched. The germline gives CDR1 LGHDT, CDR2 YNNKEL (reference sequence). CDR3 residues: CASSLGLAGEETQYF. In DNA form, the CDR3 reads TGTGCCAGCAGCTTAGGGCTAGCGGGAGAGGAGACCCAGTACTTC.

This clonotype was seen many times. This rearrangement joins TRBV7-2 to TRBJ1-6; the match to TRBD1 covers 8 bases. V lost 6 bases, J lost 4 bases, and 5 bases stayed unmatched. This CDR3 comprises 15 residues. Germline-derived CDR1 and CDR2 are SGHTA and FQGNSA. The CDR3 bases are TGTGCCAGCAGTCCGGGACAGGCGTATAATTCACCCCTCCACTTT. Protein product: CASSPGQAYNSPLHF. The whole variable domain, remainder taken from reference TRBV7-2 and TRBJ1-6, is GAGVSQSPSNKVTEKGKDVELRCDPISGHTALYWYRQSLGQGLEFLIYFQGNSAPDKSGLPSDRFSAERTGGSVSTLTIQRTQQEDSAVYLCASSPGQAYNSPLHFGNGTRLTVT.

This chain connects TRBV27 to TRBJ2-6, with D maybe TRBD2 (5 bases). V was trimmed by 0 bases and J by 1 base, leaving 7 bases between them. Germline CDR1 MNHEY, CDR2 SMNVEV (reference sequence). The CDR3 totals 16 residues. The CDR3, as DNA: TGTGCCAGCAGTTTATCGGGAGAGTCTGGGGCCAACGTCCTGACTTTC. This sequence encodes CASSLSGESGANVLTF.

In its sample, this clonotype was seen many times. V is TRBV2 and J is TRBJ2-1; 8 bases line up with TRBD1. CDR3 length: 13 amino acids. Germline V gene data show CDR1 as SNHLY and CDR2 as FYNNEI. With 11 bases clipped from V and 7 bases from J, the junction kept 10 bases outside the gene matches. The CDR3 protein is CAGRQGTLNEQFF. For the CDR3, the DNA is TGTGCCGGAAGACAGGGGACGCTAAATGAGCAGTTCTTC.

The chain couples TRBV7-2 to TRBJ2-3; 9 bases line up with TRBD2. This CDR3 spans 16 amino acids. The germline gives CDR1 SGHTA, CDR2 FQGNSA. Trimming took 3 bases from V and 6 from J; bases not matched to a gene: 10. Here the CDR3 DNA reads TGTGCCAGCAGCTTGGGGGTAGCGGGAGCCCCCGATACGCAGTATTTT. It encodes CASSLGVAGAPDTQYF.

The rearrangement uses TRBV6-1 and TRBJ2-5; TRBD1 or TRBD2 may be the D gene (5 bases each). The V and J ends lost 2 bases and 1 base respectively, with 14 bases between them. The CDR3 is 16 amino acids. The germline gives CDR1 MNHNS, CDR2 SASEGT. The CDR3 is CASSEWDPWTQETQYF. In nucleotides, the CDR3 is TGTGCCAGCAGTGAATGGGACCCATGGACCCAAGAGACCCAGTACTTC.

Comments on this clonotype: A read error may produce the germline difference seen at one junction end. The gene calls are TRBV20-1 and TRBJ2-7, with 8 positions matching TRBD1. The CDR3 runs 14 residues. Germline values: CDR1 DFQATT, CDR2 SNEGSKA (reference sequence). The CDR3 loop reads CSARRRDRLPEQHF. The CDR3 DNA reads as TGCAGTGCCAGACGCCGGGACAGGTTGCCCGAGCAGCACTTC.

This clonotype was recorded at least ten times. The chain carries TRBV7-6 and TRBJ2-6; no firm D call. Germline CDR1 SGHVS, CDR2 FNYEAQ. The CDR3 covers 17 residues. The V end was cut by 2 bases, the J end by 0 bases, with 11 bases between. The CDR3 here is CASSLTVDGSGANVLTF. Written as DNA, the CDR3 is TGTGCCAGCAGCTTAACTGTTGACGGCTCTGGGGCCAACGTCCTGACTTTC.

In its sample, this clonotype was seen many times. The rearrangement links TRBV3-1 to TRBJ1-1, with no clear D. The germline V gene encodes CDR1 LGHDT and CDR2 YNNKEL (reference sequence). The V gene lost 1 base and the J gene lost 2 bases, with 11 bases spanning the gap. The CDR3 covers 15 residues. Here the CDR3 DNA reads TGTGCCAGCAGCCAAGGGCAGGCCCTCAACACTGAAGCTTTCTTT. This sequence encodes CASSQGQALNTEAFF.

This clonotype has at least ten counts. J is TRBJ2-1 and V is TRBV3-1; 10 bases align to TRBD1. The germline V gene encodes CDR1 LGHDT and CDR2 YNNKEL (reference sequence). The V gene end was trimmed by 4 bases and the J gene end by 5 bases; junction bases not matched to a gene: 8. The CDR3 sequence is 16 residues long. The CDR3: CASSPIWTGGNNEQFF. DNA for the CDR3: TGTGCCAGCAGCCCCATATGGACAGGGGGGAACAATGAGCAGTTCTTC.

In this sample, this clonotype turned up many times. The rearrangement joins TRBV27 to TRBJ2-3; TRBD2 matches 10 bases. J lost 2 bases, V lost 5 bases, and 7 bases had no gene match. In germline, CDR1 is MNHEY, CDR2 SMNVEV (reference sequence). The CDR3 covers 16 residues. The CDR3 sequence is CASSPTLAGLTDTQYF. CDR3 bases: TGTGCCAGCAGTCCGACACTAGCGGGACTCACAGATACGCAGTATTTT.

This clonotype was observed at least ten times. The CDR3 region is CSAGAGLAGYNEQFF. CDR3 nucleotide sequence: TGCAGTGCTGGAGCAGGACTAGCGGGGTACAATGAGCAGTTCTTC. The rearrangement links TRBV20-1 to TRBJ2-1; TRBD2 aligns across 12 bases. CDR3 length: 15 amino acids. Germline V lookup: CDR1 DFQATT, CDR2 SNEGSKA (reference sequence). V lost 5 bases to trimming and J lost 4 bases; unmatched junction nucleotides: 6.

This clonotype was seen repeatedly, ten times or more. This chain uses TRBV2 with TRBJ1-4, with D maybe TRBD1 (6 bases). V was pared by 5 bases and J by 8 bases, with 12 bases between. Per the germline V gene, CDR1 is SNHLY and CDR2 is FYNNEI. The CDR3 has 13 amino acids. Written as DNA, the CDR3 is TGTGCCAGCAGTTACTACAGGGAAGAAAAACTGTTTTTT. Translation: CASSYYREEKLFF.

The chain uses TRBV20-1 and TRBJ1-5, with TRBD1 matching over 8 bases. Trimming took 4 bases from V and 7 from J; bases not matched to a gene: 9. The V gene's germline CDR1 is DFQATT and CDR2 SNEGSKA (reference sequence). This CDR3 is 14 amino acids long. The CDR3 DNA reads TGCAGTGCTACCTCAGGGGGCGCAGGGCAGCCCCAGCATTTT. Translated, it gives CSATSGGAGQPQHF.

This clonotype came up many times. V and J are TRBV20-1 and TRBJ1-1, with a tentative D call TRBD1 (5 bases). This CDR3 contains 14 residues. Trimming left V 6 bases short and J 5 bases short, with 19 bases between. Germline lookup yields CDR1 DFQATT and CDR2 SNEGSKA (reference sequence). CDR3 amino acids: CSASPGRSGTEAFF. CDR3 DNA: TGCAGTGCATCACCAGGGAGGTCAGGAACTGAAGCTTTCTTT.

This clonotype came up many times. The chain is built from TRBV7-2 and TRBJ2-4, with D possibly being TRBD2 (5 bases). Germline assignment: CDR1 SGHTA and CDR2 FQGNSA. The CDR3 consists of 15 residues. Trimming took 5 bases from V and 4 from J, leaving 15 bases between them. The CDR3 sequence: CASSHEGSRKNIQYF. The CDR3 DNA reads TGTGCCAGCAGCCACGAGGGCAGCCGAAAAAACATTCAGTACTTC. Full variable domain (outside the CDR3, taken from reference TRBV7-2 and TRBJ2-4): GAGVSQSPSNKVTEKGKDVELRCDPISGHTALYWYRQSLGQGLEFLIYFQGNSAPDKSGLPSDRFSAERTGGSVSTLTIQRTQQEDSAVYLCASSHEGSRKNIQYFGAGTRLSVL.

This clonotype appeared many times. CDR3 sequence reads: CASKVESYEQYF. In DNA, the CDR3 is TGTGCCAGCAAAGTCGAGTCCTACGAGCAGTACTTC. The rearrangement links TRBV2 to TRBJ2-7; D gene uncertain. This CDR3 region has 12 residues. V was trimmed by 7 bases and J by 1 base, leaving 8 bases between them. CDR1 is SNHLY, CDR2 FYNNEI, per germline.

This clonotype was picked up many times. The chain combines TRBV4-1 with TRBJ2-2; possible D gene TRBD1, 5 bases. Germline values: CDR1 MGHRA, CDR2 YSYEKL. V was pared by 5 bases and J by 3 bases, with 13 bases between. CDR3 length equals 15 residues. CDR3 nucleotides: TGCGCCAGCAGCTCATCTCAGGGCTACACCGGGGAGCTGTTTTTT. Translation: CASSSSQGYTGELFF.

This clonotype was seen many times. CDR3 sequence: CASSEFKGGPDAPSNTEAFF. CDR3 DNA sequence: TGCGCCAGCAGTGAGTTCAAGGGGGGACCGGACGCTCCGAGTAACACTGAAGCTTTCTTT. The rearrangement uses TRBV10-1 and TRBJ1-1, with D possibly matching TRBD1 (6 bases). Looked up from germline, CDR1 is WNHNN and CDR2 is SYGVQD (reference sequence). This CDR3 spans 20 amino acids. V shed 1 base and J shed 2 bases, with 26 bases lying between them.

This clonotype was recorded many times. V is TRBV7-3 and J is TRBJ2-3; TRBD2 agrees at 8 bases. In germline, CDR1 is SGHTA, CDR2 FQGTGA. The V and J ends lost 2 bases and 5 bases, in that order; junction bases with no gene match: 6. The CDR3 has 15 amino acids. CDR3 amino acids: CASSLRAGDIDTQYF. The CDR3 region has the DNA TGTGCCAGCAGCTTACGAGCGGGAGATATAGATACGCAGTATTTT.

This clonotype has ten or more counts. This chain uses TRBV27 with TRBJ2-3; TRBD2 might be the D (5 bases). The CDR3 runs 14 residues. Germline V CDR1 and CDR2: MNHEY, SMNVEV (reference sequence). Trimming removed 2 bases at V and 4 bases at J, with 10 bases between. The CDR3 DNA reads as TGTGCCAGCAGTTTAGGAGGCCTGTCAGATACGCAGTATTTT. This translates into CASSLGGLSDTQYF.

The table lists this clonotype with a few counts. The DNA for the CDR3 is TGCAGCGTTGTCGACGGCCCCTACGAGCAGTACTTC. It encodes CSVVDGPYEQYF. V gene TRBV29-1 combines with J gene TRBJ2-7; D is uncertain. The V end was cut by 4 bases, the J end by 2 bases, with 9 bases between. The CDR3 sequence is 12 residues long. Germline V gives CDR1 SQVTM, CDR2 ANQGSEA.

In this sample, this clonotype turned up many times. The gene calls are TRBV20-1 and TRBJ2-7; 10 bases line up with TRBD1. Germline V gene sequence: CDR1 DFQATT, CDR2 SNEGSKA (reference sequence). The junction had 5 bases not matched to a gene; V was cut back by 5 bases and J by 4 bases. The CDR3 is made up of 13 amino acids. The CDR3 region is CSAHRDRGYEQYF. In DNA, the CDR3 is TGCAGTGCTCACCGGGACAGGGGTTACGAGCAGTACTTC.

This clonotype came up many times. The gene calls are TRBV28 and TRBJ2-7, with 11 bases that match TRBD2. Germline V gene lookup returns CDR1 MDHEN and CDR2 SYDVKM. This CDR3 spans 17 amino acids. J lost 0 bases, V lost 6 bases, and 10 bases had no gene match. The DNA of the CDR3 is TGTGCCAGCAGCCGGGGGACTAGCGGCAATCCCTCCTACGAGCAGTACTTC. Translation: CASSRGTSGNPSYEQYF.

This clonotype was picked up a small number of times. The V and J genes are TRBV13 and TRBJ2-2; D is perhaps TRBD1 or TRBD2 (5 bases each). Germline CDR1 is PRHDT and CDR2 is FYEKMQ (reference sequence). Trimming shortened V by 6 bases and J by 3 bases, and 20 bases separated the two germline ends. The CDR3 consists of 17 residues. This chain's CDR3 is CASSNTPPVGDTGELFF. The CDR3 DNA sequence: TGTGCCAGCAGTAATACCCCCCCGGTGGGGGACACCGGGGAGCTGTTTTTT.

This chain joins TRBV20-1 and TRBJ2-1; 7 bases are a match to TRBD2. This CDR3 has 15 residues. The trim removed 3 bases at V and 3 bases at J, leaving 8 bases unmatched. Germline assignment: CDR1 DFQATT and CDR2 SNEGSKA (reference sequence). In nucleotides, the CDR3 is TGCAGTGCTAGTTCCACAGCGGGGCACTACAATGAGCAGTTCTTC. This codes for CSASSTAGHYNEQFF.